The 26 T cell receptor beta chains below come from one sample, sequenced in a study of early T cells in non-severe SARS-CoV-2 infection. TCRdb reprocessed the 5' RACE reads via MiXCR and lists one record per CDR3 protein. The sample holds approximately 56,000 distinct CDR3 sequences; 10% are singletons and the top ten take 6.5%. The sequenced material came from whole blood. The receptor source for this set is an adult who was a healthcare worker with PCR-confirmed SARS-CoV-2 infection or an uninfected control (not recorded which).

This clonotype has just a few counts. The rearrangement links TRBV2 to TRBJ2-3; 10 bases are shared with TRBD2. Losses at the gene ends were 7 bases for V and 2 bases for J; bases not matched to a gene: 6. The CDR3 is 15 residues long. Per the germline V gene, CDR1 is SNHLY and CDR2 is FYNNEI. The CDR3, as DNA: TGTGCCAGCATTCGGGGACTAGCGCCCACAGATACGCAGTATTTT. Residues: CASIRGLAPTDTQYF.

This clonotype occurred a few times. The CDR3 coding sequence is TGCGCCAGCAGCTTGGTGGGACAGGGCGGTGAAGCTTTCTTT. It yields the protein CASSLVGQGGEAFF. The rearrangement links TRBV5-1 to TRBJ1-1, with 9 nucleotides matching TRBD1. The CDR3 loop spans 14 amino acids. CDR1 is SGHRS, CDR2 YFSETQ, per germline. V lost 0 bases and J lost 7; bases outside the gene matches: 4.

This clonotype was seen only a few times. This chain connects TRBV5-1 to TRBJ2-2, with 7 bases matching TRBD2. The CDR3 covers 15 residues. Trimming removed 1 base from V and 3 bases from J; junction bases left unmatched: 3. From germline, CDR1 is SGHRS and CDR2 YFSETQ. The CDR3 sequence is CASSLFAGDTGELFF. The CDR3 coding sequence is TGCGCCAGCAGCTTGTTCGCGGGGGACACCGGGGAGCTGTTTTTT.

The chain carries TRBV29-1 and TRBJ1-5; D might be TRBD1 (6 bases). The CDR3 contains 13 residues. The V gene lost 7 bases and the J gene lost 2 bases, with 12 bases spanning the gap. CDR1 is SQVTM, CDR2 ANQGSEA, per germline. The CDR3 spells CSASEGGNQPQHF. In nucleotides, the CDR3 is TGCAGCGCAAGCGAGGGGGGCAATCAGCCCCAGCATTTT.

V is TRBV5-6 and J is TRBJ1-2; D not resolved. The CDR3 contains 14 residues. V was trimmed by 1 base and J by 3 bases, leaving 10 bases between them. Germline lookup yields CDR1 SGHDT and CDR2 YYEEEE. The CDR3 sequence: CASSLRTGDYGYTF. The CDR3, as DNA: TGTGCCAGCAGCTTGAGGACCGGGGACTATGGCTACACCTTC.

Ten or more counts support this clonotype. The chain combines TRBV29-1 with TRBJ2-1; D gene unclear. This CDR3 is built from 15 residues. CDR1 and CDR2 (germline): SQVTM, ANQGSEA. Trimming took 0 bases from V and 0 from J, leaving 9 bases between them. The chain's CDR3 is CSVEDLESSYNEQFF. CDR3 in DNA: TGCAGCGTTGAAGATCTAGAAAGCTCCTACAATGAGCAGTTCTTC.

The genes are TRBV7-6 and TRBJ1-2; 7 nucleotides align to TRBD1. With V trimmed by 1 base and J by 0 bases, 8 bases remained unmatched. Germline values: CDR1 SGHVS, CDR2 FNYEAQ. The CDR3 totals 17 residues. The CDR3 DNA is TGTGCCAGCAGCTTAGAGAGGGGGCCGACCGCTAACTATGGCTACACCTTC. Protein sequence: CASSLERGPTANYGYTF.

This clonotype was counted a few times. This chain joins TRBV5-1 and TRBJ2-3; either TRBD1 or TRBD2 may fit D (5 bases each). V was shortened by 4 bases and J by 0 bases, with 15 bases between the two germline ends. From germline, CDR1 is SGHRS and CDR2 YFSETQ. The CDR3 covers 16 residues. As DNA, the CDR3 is TGCGCCAGCAGCCCATGGGGGTCTTCTAGCACAGATACGCAGTATTTT. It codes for CASSPWGSSSTDTQYF.

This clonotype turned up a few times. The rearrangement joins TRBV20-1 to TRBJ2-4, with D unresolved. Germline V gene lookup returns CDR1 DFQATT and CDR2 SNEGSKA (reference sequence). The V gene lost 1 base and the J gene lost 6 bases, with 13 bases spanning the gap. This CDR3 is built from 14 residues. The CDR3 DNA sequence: TGCAGTGCTAGAGGAACGGTTTCCGGAAACATTCAGTACTTC. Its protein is CSARGTVSGNIQYF.

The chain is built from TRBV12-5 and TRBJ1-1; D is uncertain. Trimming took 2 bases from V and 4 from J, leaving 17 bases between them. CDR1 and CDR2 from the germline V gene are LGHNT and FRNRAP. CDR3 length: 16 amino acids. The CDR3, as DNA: TGTGCTAGTGGTTTGCCGACGACCTTCCGGGGCACTGAAGCTTTCTTT. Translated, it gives CASGLPTTFRGTEAFF.

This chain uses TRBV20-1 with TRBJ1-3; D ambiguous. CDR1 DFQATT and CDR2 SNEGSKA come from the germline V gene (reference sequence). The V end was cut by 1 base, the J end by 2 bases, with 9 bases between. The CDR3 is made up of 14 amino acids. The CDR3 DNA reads TGCAGTGCTAGAGGGGAGGCACCTGGAAACACCATATATTTT. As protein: CSARGEAPGNTIYF.

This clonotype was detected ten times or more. CDR3 sequence reads: CASSPLPGTSGIYEQYF. The CDR3, as DNA: TGCGCCAGCAGCCCCCTACCTGGGACTAGCGGAATCTACGAGCAGTACTTC. The rearrangement uses TRBV4-3 and TRBJ2-7, with 11 bases that match TRBD2. V lost 4 bases to trimming and J lost 3 bases; unmatched junction nucleotides: 11. Per germline, CDR1 LGHNA and CDR2 YSLEER. The CDR3 spans 17 residues.

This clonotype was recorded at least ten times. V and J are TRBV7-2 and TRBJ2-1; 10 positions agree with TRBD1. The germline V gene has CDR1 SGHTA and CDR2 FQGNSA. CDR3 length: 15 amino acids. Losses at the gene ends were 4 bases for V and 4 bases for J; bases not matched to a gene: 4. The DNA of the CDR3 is TGTGCCAGCAGCTGGGGACAGGGGACGTACAATGAGCAGTTCTTC. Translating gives CASSWGQGTYNEQFF.

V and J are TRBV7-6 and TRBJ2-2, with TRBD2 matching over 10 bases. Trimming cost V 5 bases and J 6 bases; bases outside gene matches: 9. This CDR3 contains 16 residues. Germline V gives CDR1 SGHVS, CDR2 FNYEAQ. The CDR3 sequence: CASSPKREGPAGELFF. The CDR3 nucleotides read TGTGCCAGCAGCCCGAAGCGGGAGGGTCCGGCCGGGGAGCTGTTTTTT.

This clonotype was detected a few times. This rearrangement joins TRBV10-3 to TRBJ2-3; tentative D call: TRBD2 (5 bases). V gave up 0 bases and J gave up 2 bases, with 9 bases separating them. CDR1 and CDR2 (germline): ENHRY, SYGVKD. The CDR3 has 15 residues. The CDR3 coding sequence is TGTGCCATCAGTGAGTCCACGGGATCCACAGATACGCAGTATTTT. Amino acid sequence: CAISESTGSTDTQYF.

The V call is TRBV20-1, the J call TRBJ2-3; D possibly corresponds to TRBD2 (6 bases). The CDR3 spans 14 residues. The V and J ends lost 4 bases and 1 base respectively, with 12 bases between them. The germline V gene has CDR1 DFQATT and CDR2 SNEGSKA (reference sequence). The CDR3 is CSAIDSGGTDTQYF. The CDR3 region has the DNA TGCAGTGCTATAGACTCGGGGGGCACAGATACGCAGTATTTT.

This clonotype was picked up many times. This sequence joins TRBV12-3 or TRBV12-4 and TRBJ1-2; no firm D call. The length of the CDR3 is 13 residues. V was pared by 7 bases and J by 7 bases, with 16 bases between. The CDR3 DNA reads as TGTGCCAGCACCCGAAGTCGGCTCTTTGGCTACACCTTC. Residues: CASTRSRLFGYTF.

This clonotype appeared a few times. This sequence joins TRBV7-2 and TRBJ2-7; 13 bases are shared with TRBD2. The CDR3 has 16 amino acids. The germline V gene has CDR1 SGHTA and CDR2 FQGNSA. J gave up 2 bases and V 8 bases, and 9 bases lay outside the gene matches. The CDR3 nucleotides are TGTGCCAGCGGATTCGACGGGACTAGCGGGACCTACGAGCAGTACTTC. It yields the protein CASGFDGTSGTYEQYF. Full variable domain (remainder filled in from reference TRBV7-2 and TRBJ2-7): GAGVSQSPSNKVTEKGKDVELRCDPISGHTALYWYRQSLGQGLEFLIYFQGNSAPDKSGLPSDRFSAERTGGSVSTLTIQRTQQEDSAVYLCASGFDGTSGTYEQYFGPGTRLTVT.

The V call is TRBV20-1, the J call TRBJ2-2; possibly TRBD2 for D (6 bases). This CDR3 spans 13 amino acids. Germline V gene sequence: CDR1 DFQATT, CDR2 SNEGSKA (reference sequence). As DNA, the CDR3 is TGCAGCATAGGAGGGAGAAACACCGGGGAGCTGTTTTTT. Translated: CSIGGRNTGELFF.

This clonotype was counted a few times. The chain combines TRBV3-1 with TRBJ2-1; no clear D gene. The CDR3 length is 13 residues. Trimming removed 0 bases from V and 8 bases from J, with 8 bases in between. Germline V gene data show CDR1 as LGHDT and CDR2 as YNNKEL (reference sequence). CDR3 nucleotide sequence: TGTGCCAGCAGCCAAGAAGGAGAACATGAGCAGTTCTTC. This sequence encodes CASSQEGEHEQFF.

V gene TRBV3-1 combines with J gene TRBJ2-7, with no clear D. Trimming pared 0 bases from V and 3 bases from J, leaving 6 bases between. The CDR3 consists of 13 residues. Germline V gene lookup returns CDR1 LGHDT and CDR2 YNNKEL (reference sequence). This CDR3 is CASSQENSYEQYF. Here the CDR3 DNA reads TGTGCCAGCAGCCAAGAAAACAGCTACGAGCAGTACTTC.

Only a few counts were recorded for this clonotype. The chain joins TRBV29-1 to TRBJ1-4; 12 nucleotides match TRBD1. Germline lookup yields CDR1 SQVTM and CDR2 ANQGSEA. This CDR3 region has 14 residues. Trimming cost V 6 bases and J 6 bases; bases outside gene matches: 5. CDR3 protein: CSVGGTGGYEKLFF. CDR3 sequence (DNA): TGCAGCGTCGGGGGGACAGGGGGCTATGAAAAACTGTTTTTT.

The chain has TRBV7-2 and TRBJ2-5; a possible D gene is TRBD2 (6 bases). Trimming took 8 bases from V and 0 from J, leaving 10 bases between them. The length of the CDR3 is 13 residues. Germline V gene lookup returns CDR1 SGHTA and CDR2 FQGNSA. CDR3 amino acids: CASGGLNQETQYF. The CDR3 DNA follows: TGTGCCAGCGGGGGACTTAACCAAGAGACCCAGTACTTC.

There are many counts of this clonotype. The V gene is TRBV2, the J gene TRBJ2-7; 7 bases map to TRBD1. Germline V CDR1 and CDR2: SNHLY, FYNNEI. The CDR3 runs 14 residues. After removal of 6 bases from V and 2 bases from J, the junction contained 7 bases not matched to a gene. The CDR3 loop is CASSIGGIAYEQYF. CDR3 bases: TGTGCCAGCAGCATAGGGGGCATCGCCTACGAGCAGTACTTC.

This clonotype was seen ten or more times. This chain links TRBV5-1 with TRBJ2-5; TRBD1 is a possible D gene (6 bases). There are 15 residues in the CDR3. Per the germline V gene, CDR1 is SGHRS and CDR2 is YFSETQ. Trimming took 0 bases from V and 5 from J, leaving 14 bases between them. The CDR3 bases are TGCGCCAGCAGCTTGGATGGGGGTACAGGGGAGACCCAGTACTTC. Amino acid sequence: CASSLDGGTGETQYF.

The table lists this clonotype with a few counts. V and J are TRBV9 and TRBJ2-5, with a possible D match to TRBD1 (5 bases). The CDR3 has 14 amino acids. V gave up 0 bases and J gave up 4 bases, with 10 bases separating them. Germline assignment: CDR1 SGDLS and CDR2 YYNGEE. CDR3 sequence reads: CASSVVGRGETQYF. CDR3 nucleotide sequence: TGTGCCAGCAGCGTAGTGGGGCGAGGAGAGACCCAGTACTTC.